A single sample gave rise to the 30 T cell receptor beta chains below, sequenced in a study of shared clonotypes between healthy human individuals (TCRdb year 2020). Libraries were made using the immunoSEQ multiplex PCR assay. This is the immuneACCESS table as TCRdb keeps it, with only in-frame sequences that have V and J called. A part of the clones is gone; compared with another copy, unresolved V genes explain less than half, and the rest is unexplained. The sample has some 500,000 clones on record, 77% of them singletons. In total, the top ten clones hold about 12% of the sample. The sample was PBMCs. All receptors derive from a woman aged 40 to 50 in good health. Some clones in this sample may be carry-over from other donors' samples.

As concerns this clone: Other DNA sequences from this sample encode an identical CDR3 as well. V and J are TRBV28 and TRBJ1-2, with 8 bases identical to TRBD1. The trim removed 5 bases at V and 3 bases at J, leaving 5 bases unmatched. CDR1 and CDR2 (germline): MDHEN, SYDVKM. The CDR3 length is 14 residues. The CDR3 sequence is CASSLDRVDYGYTF. DNA for the CDR3: TGTGCCAGCAGTCTGGACAGGGTCGACTATGGCTACACCTTC.

Only a few counts were recorded for this clone. The V gene is TRBV15, the J gene TRBJ1-2; 8 nucleotides agree with TRBD1. Germline trimming cut 3 bases from V and 4 bases from J; bases unmatched to any gene: 1. The CDR3 extends over 13 amino acids. Germline V gene sequence: CDR1 LNHNV, CDR2 YYDKDF (reference sequence). Here the CDR3 reads CATSRGTGYGYTF. DNA for the CDR3: TGTGCCACCAGCAGGGGGACAGGCTATGGCTACACCTTC.

J is TRBJ2-7 and V is TRBV15; perhaps TRBD1 as D (5 bases). Trimming removed 0 bases at V and 2 bases at J, with 8 bases between. The germline V gene encodes CDR1 LNHNV and CDR2 YYDKDF (reference sequence). This CDR3 has 14 residues. The CDR3 DNA sequence: TGTGCCACCAGCAGAGATAAGGGGACCTACGAGCAGTACTTC. It specifies CATSRDKGTYEQYF.

This clone was detected only a few times. The rearrangement links TRBV6-5 to TRBJ2-7; D is ambiguous. Germline V gives CDR1 MNHEY, CDR2 SVGAGI. The germline V and J ends were trimmed by 0 bases and 5 bases, with 5 bases remaining between them. The CDR3 is 12 amino acids. In nucleotides, the CDR3 is TGTGCCAGCAGTTACTCGGTCCACGAGCAGTACTTC. Translation: CASSYSVHEQYF.

This chain joins TRBV19 and TRBJ1-2, with 8 bases aligning to TRBD1. The CDR3 runs 15 residues. Germline loops: CDR1 LNHDA, CDR2 SQIVND (reference sequence). V lost 4 bases, J lost 4 bases, and 8 bases stayed unmatched. CDR3 region: CASSTRTGPSYGYTF. The CDR3 bases are TGTGCCAGTAGTACCCGGACAGGGCCCAGCTATGGCTACACCTTC.

This chain links TRBV18 with TRBJ2-3; TRBD2 aligns across 10 bases. CDR1 is KGHSH and CDR2 is LQKENI in the germline V gene. The CDR3 has 17 amino acids. Trimming at V came to 0 bases and at J to 4 bases, leaving 7 bases not matched to a gene. DNA of the CDR3: TGTGCCAGCTCACCACCAGGAGCGGGAGGGCGCGCAGATACGCAGTATTTT. Its protein product is CASSPPGAGGRADTQYF. Supplemented by reference TRBV18 and TRBJ2-3, the full variable domain reads NAGVMQNPRHLVRRRGQEARLRCSPMKGHSHVYWYRQLPEEGLKFMVYLQKENIIDESGMPKERFSAEFPKEGPSILRIQQVVRGDSAAYFCASSPPGAGGRADTQYFGPGTRLTVL.

This rearrangement joins TRBV9 to TRBJ1-2; no clear D. CDR1 and CDR2 (germline): SGDLS, YYNGEE. Trimming took off 3 bases at V and 4 bases at J, with 10 bases between the two ends. This CDR3 region has 13 residues. CDR3 nucleotide sequence: TGTGCCAGCAGCGCCCAGCAGAGCTATGGCTACACCTTC. Protein sequence: CASSAQQSYGYTF.

With respect to this clone: This may be a read error, as it is one base from a much larger clone. This chain joins TRBV5-1 and TRBJ2-1; 10 bases line up with TRBD2. CDR3 length: 15 residues. The germline CDR1 and CDR2 sequences are SGHRS and YFSETQ. The CDR3, as DNA: TGCGGCAGCAGCTCTGTGGGTAGCGGGAGGAGCGGGCAGTTCTTC. This gives the protein CGSSSVGSGRSGQFF.

Points on this clone: This is likely an artifact of a read error, given a far larger clone one base away. J is TRBJ2-7 and V is TRBV9; D may be TRBD1 (5 bases). This CDR3 has 13 residues. Per the germline V gene, CDR1 is SGDLS and CDR2 is YYNGEE. The V end lost 2 bases, the J end lost 0 bases, and 6 bases lay between the germline ends. In DNA, the CDR3 is TGTGCCAGCAGCGTGCAGGGCTCCTACGAGCAGTACTTC. Translating gives CASSVQGSYEQYF.

To note about this clone: It differs at one base from a far larger clone, so likely a read error. The chain is built from TRBV7-9 and TRBJ2-1; D remains ambiguous. This CDR3 has 15 amino acids. Germline V gene data show CDR1 as SEHNR and CDR2 as FQNEAQ (reference sequence). Trimming left V 1 base short and J 2 bases short, with 9 bases between. The CDR3 DNA reads as TGTGCCAGCAGCTTAGTTTCAGAGGCCTACAATGAGCAGTTCTTC. This gives the protein CASSLVSEAYNEQFF. Based on the CDR3 plus reference TRBV7-9 and TRBJ2-1, the full variable domain is DTGVSQNPRHKITKRGQNVTFRCDPISEHNRLYWYRQTLGQGPEFLTYFQNEAQLEKSRLLSDRFSAERPKGSFSTLEIQRTEQGDSAMYLCASSLVSEAYNEQFFGPGTRLTVL.

The chain carries TRBV10-3 and TRBJ2-1; TRBD2 agrees at 8 bases. CDR3 length: 16 amino acids. J was trimmed by 7 bases and V by 6 bases; bases with no gene match: 14. Germline-derived CDR1 and CDR2 are ENHRY and SYGVKD. CDR3: CAIRDPGLDRLNEQFF. The CDR3 nucleotides read TGTGCCATCAGGGACCCGGGACTAGATCGTTTAAATGAGCAGTTCTTC.

The chain joins TRBV11-2 to TRBJ1-2, with D perhaps TRBD1 (6 bases). CDR1 is SGHAT and CDR2 is FQNNGV in the germline V gene. With 5 bases removed from V and 6 bases from J, the gap between germline ends came to 13 bases. This CDR3 contains 13 residues. CDR3 nucleotides: TGTGCCAGCAGCCCGTTTGGGGGCGATGGCTACACCTTC. This gives the protein CASSPFGGDGYTF.

V gene TRBV6-6 combines with J gene TRBJ1-1; 9 bases line up with TRBD1. This CDR3 is built from 15 residues. Germline V lookup: CDR1 MNHNY, CDR2 SVGAGI (reference sequence). Trimming removed 5 bases from V and 3 bases from J; junction bases left unmatched: 7. CDR3 coding DNA: TGTGCCAGCAGTGAGAGGGACAGGGCTTACACTGAAGCTTTCTTT. Protein product: CASSERDRAYTEAFF.

This clone was seen a few times. CDR3 residues: CASSGQGPQHF. In DNA form, the CDR3 reads TGTGCCAGCAGTGGACAAGGTCCCCAGCATTTT. This chain uses TRBV2 with TRBJ1-5; D gene unclear. Trimming shortened V by 4 bases and J by 10 bases, and 8 bases separated the two germline ends. CDR1 is SNHLY and CDR2 is FYNNEI in the germline V gene. The CDR3 sequence is 11 residues long.

Concerning this clone itself: This likely traces to a read error, being one base from a far larger clone. Other DNA variants within this sample encode the same CDR3. V and J are TRBV2 and TRBJ2-6, with a weak D call TRBD2 (7 bases). There are 16 residues in the CDR3. From germline, CDR1 is SNHLY and CDR2 FYNNEI. The CDR3 protein is CASSPWGGSGANVLTF. The CDR3 DNA sequence: TGTGCCAGCAGTCCCTGGGGGGGCTCTGGGGCCAACGTCCTGACCTTC.

This clone was counted between two and nine times. This chain links TRBV7-8 with TRBJ1-5; possible D gene TRBD1, 6 bases. V dropped 5 bases and J dropped 2 bases, with 13 bases sitting between them. This CDR3 spans 15 amino acids. Germline V CDR1 and CDR2: SGHVS, FQNEAQ. As DNA, the CDR3 is TGTGCCAGCAGCCCGGTCCCAGGGGGCAATCAGCCCCAGCATTTT. Encoded protein: CASSPVPGGNQPQHF.

The chain employs TRBV14 and TRBJ2-7; D unclear. V was trimmed by 9 bases and J by 3 bases, leaving 12 bases between them. This CDR3 comprises 12 residues. Looked up from germline, CDR1 is SGHDN and CDR2 is FVKESK. The CDR3 DNA is TGTGCCAGTGGGCGGAACCACTACGAGCAGTACTTC. As protein: CASGRNHYEQYF.

The CDR3 DNA sequence: TGTGCCAGCAGCTTAGCGGGGACGTCGAACACTGAAGCTTTCTTT. It is translated as CASSLAGTSNTEAFF. The chain uses TRBV7-9 and TRBJ1-1; TRBD1 might be the D (5 bases). Trimming cost V 0 bases and J 1 base, with 9 bases left between them. The length of the CDR3 is 15 residues. Germline CDR1 is SEHNR and CDR2 is FQNEAQ (reference sequence).

The chain uses TRBV18 and TRBJ1-4; D gene uncertain. The ends were cut back, 4 bases at V and 6 bases at J, with 12 bases in the middle. Germline V gene lookup returns CDR1 KGHSH and CDR2 LQKENI. The CDR3 length is 14 residues. The CDR3 region is CASSQQYGDEKLFF. The CDR3 DNA reads as TGTGCCAGCTCACAACAATATGGGGATGAAAAACTGTTTTTT.

This clone was observed a single time. The V and J genes are TRBV5-1 and TRBJ2-7; 8 bases map to TRBD2. After removal of 4 bases from V and 5 bases from J, the junction contained 17 bases not matched to a gene. CDR3 length: 17 amino acids. CDR1 and CDR2 from the germline V gene are SGHRS and YFSETQ. CDR3 sequence reads: CASSPGRGTRHINEQYF. In nucleotides, the CDR3 is TGCGCCAGCAGCCCCGGGAGGGGCACTCGACACATAAACGAGCAGTACTTC.

This chain connects TRBV11-2 to TRBJ2-3; TRBD2 matches at 13 bases. This CDR3 contains 16 residues. Trimming took 6 bases from V and 5 from J; bases not matched to a gene: 8. In germline, CDR1 is SGHAT, CDR2 FQNNGV. The CDR3 reads CASSRGLAGVGDTQYF. The CDR3 DNA reads as TGTGCCAGCAGTCGAGGACTAGCGGGAGTTGGAGATACGCAGTATTTT.

This clone was detected many times. The rearrangement joins TRBV27 to TRBJ2-7, with TRBD2 identical over 7 bases. The J segment lost 7 bases and the V segment lost 3 bases, leaving 12 bases of the junction unmatched. CDR3 length equals 15 residues. Per germline, CDR1 MNHEY and CDR2 SMNVEV (reference sequence). DNA of the CDR3: TGTGCCAGCAGTTTTAAAGTAGCGGGCCTCTTAGAGCAGTACTTC. This codes for CASSFKVAGLLEQYF.

V and J are TRBV5-4 and TRBJ2-2, with TRBD2 matching over 9 bases. J lost 0 bases, V lost 4 bases, and 7 bases had no gene match. There are 17 residues in the CDR3. Germline CDR1 and CDR2: SGHNT and YYREEE (reference sequence). The DNA of the CDR3 is TGTGCCAGCAGCCCGGGGACTAGCCGGGCGAACACCGGGGAGCTGTTTTTT. It is translated as CASSPGTSRANTGELFF.

The gene calls are TRBV28 and TRBJ2-3; a weak D match, TRBD2 (5 bases). Germline V gene lookup returns CDR1 MDHEN and CDR2 SYDVKM. V dropped 5 bases and J dropped 10 bases, with 16 bases sitting between them. The CDR3 consists of 13 residues. CDR3 in amino acids: CASSIVTVRAQYF. In nucleotides, the CDR3 is TGTGCCAGCAGTATTGTGACCGTGAGGGCGCAGTATTTT.

This clone came up a few times. The rearrangement joins TRBV4-3 to TRBJ2-1; 8 bases map to TRBD2. The V segment lost 0 bases and the J segment 5 bases; nucleotides outside the gene matches: 9. The CDR3 runs to 17 residues. Germline V lookup: CDR1 LGHNA, CDR2 YSLEER. CDR3 DNA sequence: TGCGCCAGCAGCCAAGATAGCCCCGAACTAGCGGACAATGAGCAGTTCTTC. The encoded protein is CASSQDSPELADNEQFF.

The V and J genes are TRBV9 and TRBJ2-4, with TRBD2 identical over 8 bases. V lost 4 bases to trimming and J lost 5 bases; unmatched junction nucleotides: 2. Germline V CDR1 and CDR2: SGDLS, YYNGEE. This CDR3 contains 13 residues. CDR3 loop: CASSRAGENIQYF. The CDR3 DNA sequence: TGTGCCAGCAGCAGAGCGGGGGAAAACATTCAGTACTTC. Combining the CDR3 with reference TRBV9 and TRBJ2-4 gives the whole variable domain DSGVTQTPKHLITATGQRVTLRCSPRSGDLSVYWYQQSLDQGLQFLIQYYNGEERAKGNILERFSAQQFPDLHSELNLSSLELGDSALYFCASSRAGENIQYFGAGTRLSVL.

This clone was detected only once. The rearrangement uses TRBV27 and TRBJ2-1; 9 nucleotides line up with TRBD2. This CDR3 is 17 amino acids long. Germline V lookup: CDR1 MNHEY, CDR2 SMNVEV (reference sequence). The V segment lost 2 bases and the J segment 3 bases; nucleotides outside the gene matches: 8. DNA of the CDR3: TGTGCCAGCAGTTTAGGAGTAGCGGGAGATTACTACAATGAGCAGTTCTTC. This translates into CASSLGVAGDYYNEQFF.

This chain joins TRBV6-4 and TRBJ2-1, with D uncertain. In germline, CDR1 is MRHNA, CDR2 SNTAGT. The CDR3 has 10 residues. V was shortened by 8 bases and J by 10 bases, with 9 bases between the two germline ends. As DNA, the CDR3 is TGTGCCAGCGTATCTAAGGAGCAGTTCTTC. Translation: CASVSKEQFF.

The chain combines TRBV28 with TRBJ1-4; 7 nucleotides agree with TRBD1. The V segment lost 6 bases and the J segment 2 bases; nucleotides outside the gene matches: 0. This CDR3 has 13 residues. Germline CDR1 MDHEN, CDR2 SYDVKM. CDR3 protein: CASRGQTNEKLFF. Written as DNA, the CDR3 is TGTGCCAGCAGGGGACAGACTAATGAAAAACTGTTTTTT.

This clone showed up just once. The chain recombines TRBV7-2 with TRBJ2-3, with TRBD2 identical over 7 bases. V was clipped by 0 bases and J by 8 bases; unmatched bases: 8. There are 15 residues in the CDR3. Germline V CDR1 and CDR2: SGHTA, FQGNSA. Here the CDR3 DNA reads TGTGCCAGCAGCTTAGCGGGAGGGGTGGTTGGTACGCAGTATTTT. This encodes CASSLAGGVVGTQYF.